The clone carrying this TCR beta chain was picked up a small number of times. In the study's own analysis: Reference gene primer amplification in the assay estimated nucleated cell counts. The data were produced by immunoSEQ multiplex PCR, yet TCRdb's version contains in-frame clones alone and is incomplete. That table is the source of V, J and clone size, and D and trimming were worked out from the DNA. Found here are roughly 170,000 clones, approximately 82% of them singletons; the top ten hold roughly 17%. The data were taken from a study of blood T cell repertoires in COVID-19. At the level of the study: Samples came from the United States, Italy and Spain, spanning acute and convalescent COVID-19.

Recruits, aged 18 to 89 years, lived in around 24 US areas. V was shortened by 7 bases and J by 2 bases, with 17 bases between the two germline ends. The CDR3 runs to 15 residues. Germline values: CDR1 MGHDK, CDR2 SYGVNS. The source is a woman aged 45 to 65 who had recovered from COVID-19. This chain uses TRBV25-1 with TRBJ1-1; D perhaps matches TRBD1 (6 bases). Input material: PBMCs or T cells enriched from blood (not recorded which). The CDR3 nucleotides are TGTGCCAGCAACTCGCGGGGGCTGGGAAACACTGAAGCTTTCTTT. Amino acid sequence: CASNSRGLGNTEAFF.